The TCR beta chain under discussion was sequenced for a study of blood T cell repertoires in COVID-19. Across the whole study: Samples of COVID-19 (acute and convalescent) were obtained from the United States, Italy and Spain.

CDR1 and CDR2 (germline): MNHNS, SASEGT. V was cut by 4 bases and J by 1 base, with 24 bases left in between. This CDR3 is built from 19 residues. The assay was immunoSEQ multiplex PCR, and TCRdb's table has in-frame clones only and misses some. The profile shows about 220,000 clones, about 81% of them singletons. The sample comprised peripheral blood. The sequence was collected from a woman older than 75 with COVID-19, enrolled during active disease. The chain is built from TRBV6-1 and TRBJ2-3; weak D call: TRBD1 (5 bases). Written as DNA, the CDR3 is TGTGCCAGCAGTGGTCACAGGTTGAGTCGACATATTGGCACAGATACGCAGTATTTT. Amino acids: CASSGHRLSRHIGTDTQYF.